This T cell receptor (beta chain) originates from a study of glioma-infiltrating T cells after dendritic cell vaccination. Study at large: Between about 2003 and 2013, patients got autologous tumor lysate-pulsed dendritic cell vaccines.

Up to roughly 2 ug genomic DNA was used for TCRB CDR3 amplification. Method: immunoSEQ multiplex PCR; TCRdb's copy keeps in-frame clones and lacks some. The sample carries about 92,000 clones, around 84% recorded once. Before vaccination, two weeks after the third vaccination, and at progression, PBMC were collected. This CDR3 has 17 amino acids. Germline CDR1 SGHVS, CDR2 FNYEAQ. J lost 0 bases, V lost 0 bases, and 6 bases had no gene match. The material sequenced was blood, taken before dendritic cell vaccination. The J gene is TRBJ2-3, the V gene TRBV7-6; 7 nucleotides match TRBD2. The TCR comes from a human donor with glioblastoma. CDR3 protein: CASSLADGGTSTDTQYF. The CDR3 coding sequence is TGTGCCAGCAGCTTAGCCGACGGGGGGACTAGCACAGATACGCAGTATTTT.